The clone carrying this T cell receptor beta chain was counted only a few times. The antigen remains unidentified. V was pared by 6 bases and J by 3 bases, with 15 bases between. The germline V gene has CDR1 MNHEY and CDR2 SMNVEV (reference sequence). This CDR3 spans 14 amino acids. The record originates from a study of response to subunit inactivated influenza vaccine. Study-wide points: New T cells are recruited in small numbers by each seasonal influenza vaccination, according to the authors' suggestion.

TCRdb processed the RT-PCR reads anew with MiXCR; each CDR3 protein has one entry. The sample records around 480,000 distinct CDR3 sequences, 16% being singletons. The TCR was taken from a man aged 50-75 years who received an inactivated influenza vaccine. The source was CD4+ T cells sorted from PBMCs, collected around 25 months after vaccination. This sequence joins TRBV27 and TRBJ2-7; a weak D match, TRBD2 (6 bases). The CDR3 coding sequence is TGTGCCAGCAGACCCCGGGAGATTGTCTACGAGCAGTACTTC. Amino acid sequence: CASRPREIVYEQYF.